Below, 27 T cell receptor beta chains from the same sample are listed, as sequenced in a study of patients and donors after allogeneic stem cell transplantation. Each CDR3 protein is one row after TCRdb ran MiXCR on the RT-PCR reads. The data contain roughly 940,000 distinct CDR3 sequences, approximately 18% of them singletons. The sample comprised blood, either unsorted or a sorted T cell fraction (not recorded which). These receptor sequences come from a human donor who was either an allogeneic HSCT recipient or a stem cell or donor lymphocyte infusion donor (not recorded which). It is not recorded whose cells these are; they may come from a transplant donor.

V usage is TRBV5-6 and J usage is TRBJ2-1; either TRBD1 or TRBD2 may fit D (5 bases each). In germline, CDR1 is SGHDT, CDR2 YYEEEE. V was cut by 1 base and J by 2 bases, with 10 bases left in between. CDR3 length: 15 amino acids. The CDR3 DNA reads TGTGCCAGCAGCTTGCCGGGGCGCCCCTACAATGAGCAGTTCTTC. Protein product: CASSLPGRPYNEQFF.

This clonotype came up a few times. V and J are TRBV20-1 and TRBJ1-1; D might be TRBD1 (6 bases). CDR1 is DFQATT and CDR2 is SNEGSKA in the germline V gene (reference sequence). The CDR3 covers 10 residues. Trimming removed 6 bases from V and 7 bases from J, with 9 bases in between. CDR3 DNA: TGCAGTGCCGGGGGGCATGAAGCTTTCTTT. Its translation is CSAGGHEAFF.

This chain uses TRBV5-1 with TRBJ1-1, with D perhaps matching TRBD1 (6 bases). The CDR3 is made up of 15 amino acids. CDR1 SGHRS and CDR2 YFSETQ come from the germline V gene. The V gene lost 4 bases and the J gene lost 1 base, with 14 bases spanning the gap. The CDR3 loop reads CASSRPNRENTEAFF. The CDR3, as DNA: TGCGCCAGCAGCCGTCCTAACAGGGAGAACACTGAAGCTTTCTTT.

This clonotype showed up just a few times. J is TRBJ2-2 and V is TRBV6-5, with D possibly being TRBD2 (5 bases). V lost 8 bases and J 7 bases, leaving 14 bases between the germline ends. CDR3 length: 13 amino acids. Germline V gives CDR1 MNHEY, CDR2 SVGAGI. The CDR3 sequence is CASPYWSGGELFF. The CDR3 DNA reads as TGTGCCAGCCCTTACTGGAGCGGCGGGGAGCTGTTTTTT.

This clonotype appeared a few times. The chain combines TRBV20-1 with TRBJ2-2; 13 nucleotides line up with TRBD2. Germline CDR1 is DFQATT and CDR2 is SNEGSKA (reference sequence). This CDR3 is built from 15 residues. The trim removed 4 bases at V and 6 bases at J, leaving 5 bases unmatched. The CDR3: CSATGLAGVPGELFF. For the CDR3, the DNA is TGCAGTGCTACTGGACTAGCGGGGGTACCCGGGGAGCTGTTTTTT.

The table lists this clonotype with a few counts. This chain links TRBV12-3 or TRBV12-4 with TRBJ2-2; the match to TRBD2 covers 7 bases. The CDR3 spans 19 residues. With 7 bases clipped from V and 4 bases from J, the junction kept 21 bases outside the gene matches. The DNA of the CDR3 is TGTGCCAGCAATCCCCTCGCAGGAGGGCGGGAGTTCGGCACCGGGGAGCTGTTTTTT. Translated: CASNPLAGGREFGTGELFF.

In this sample, this clonotype turned up a few times. This chain links TRBV29-1 with TRBJ2-7; 10 positions match TRBD2. The CDR3 runs to 12 residues. Germline V gene sequence: CDR1 SQVTM, CDR2 ANQGSEA. V shed 8 bases and J 7 bases; nucleotides not matched to a gene: 8. The CDR3 here is CSTRTSGPEQYF. The DNA for the CDR3 is TGCAGCACTCGGACTAGCGGCCCGGAGCAGTACTTC.

This clonotype was recorded at least ten times. This chain links TRBV15 with TRBJ2-3; 9 bases fit TRBD2. This CDR3 spans 14 amino acids. The trim removed 2 bases at V and 3 bases at J, leaving 0 bases unmatched. Germline V gene sequence: CDR1 LNHNV, CDR2 YYDKDF (reference sequence). The CDR3 DNA is TGTGCCACCAGCAGACTAGCGGGAACAGATACGCAGTATTTT. The encoded protein is CATSRLAGTDTQYF.

In its sample, this clonotype was seen a few times. The rearrangement links TRBV24-1 to TRBJ2-3; 7 bases are shared with TRBD2. Germline V lookup: CDR1 KGHDR, CDR2 SFDVKD. After removal of 2 bases from V and 0 bases from J, the junction contained 1 base not matched to a gene. The CDR3 has 15 residues. CDR3 DNA sequence: TGTGCCACCAGTGATTCTAGCGGAAGCACAGATACGCAGTATTTT. This translates into CATSDSSGSTDTQYF.

This clonotype has only a few counts. V usage is TRBV2 and J usage is TRBJ1-2; possible D gene TRBD1, 5 bases. V lost 3 bases and J lost 3, with 8 bases in between. CDR1 is SNHLY and CDR2 is FYNNEI in the germline V gene. This CDR3 is built from 13 residues. This chain's CDR3 is CASSDRGYYGYTF. The CDR3 DNA reads as TGTGCCAGCAGTGATCGGGGGTACTATGGCTACACCTTC.

V and J are TRBV24-1 and TRBJ2-1; 16 bases agree with TRBD2. V shed 5 bases, J shed 4 bases, and the junction held 10 bases outside the gene matches. The germline CDR1 and CDR2 sequences are KGHDR and SFDVKD. This CDR3 is built from 19 residues. The CDR3: CATSAGGTSGRALYNEQFF. Here the CDR3 DNA reads TGTGCCACCAGTGCCGGCGGGACTAGCGGGAGGGCATTATACAATGAGCAGTTCTTC.

The chain carries TRBV24-1 and TRBJ1-2; possible D gene TRBD1, 6 bases. CDR1 KGHDR and CDR2 SFDVKD come from the germline V gene. V lost 1 base and J lost 11, with 10 bases in between. The CDR3 is made up of 12 amino acids. The CDR3 sequence: CATSDFQGRYTF. The CDR3 DNA reads as TGTGCCACCAGTGATTTTCAGGGGCGATACACCTTC.

The chain joins TRBV20-1 to TRBJ1-4, with TRBD1 identical over 8 bases. The CDR3 extends over 14 amino acids. V lost 3 bases, J lost 8 bases, and 8 bases stayed unmatched. Germline V gene sequence: CDR1 DFQATT, CDR2 SNEGSKA (reference sequence). The CDR3 DNA reads TGCAGTGCTAGGACAGGGGCCAGAAAGGAAAAACTGTTTTTT. Translation: CSARTGARKEKLFF.

The rearrangement joins TRBV4-1 to TRBJ1-2, with D hard to call. The CDR3 contains 14 residues. The germline V and J ends were trimmed by 0 bases and 3 bases, with 8 bases remaining between them. CDR1 MGHRA and CDR2 YSYEKL come from the germline V gene. The CDR3 sequence is CASSQDAAHYGYTF. The CDR3 DNA follows: TGCGCCAGCAGCCAAGATGCGGCCCACTATGGCTACACCTTC.

The chain has TRBV4-3 and TRBJ2-1; 12 bases map to TRBD2. The germline V gene has CDR1 LGHNA and CDR2 YSLEER. Trimming removed 0 bases from V and 6 bases from J; junction bases left unmatched: 9. The CDR3 is 18 amino acids. The CDR3 protein is CASSQDTSGGPGGNEQFF. CDR3 nucleotide sequence: TGCGCCAGCAGCCAAGATACTAGCGGGGGGCCAGGGGGCAATGAGCAGTTCTTC.

This clonotype was observed many times. The chain has TRBV10-3 and TRBJ2-3, with TRBD2 matching over 9 bases. J lost 2 bases, V lost 10 bases, and 7 bases had no gene match. This CDR3 comprises 14 residues. Germline CDR1 reads ENHRY; CDR2 reads SYGVKD. CDR3 loop: CASQREAPTDTQYF. As DNA, the CDR3 is TGTGCCAGTCAGCGGGAGGCCCCCACAGATACGCAGTATTTT.

This clonotype was seen a few times. The chain couples TRBV7-2 to TRBJ2-7; D gene ambiguous. CDR3 size: 13 residues. Trimming took 5 bases from V and 5 from J, leaving 13 bases between them. Per the germline V gene, CDR1 is SGHTA and CDR2 is FQGNSA. The CDR3 loop reads CASSVEAPNEQYF. The CDR3 nucleotides read TGTGCCAGCAGCGTAGAGGCACCCAACGAGCAGTACTTC.

This clonotype was seen a few times. The gene calls are TRBV21-1 and TRBJ1-1. TRBV21-1 is an annotated pseudogene. The CDR3 loop spans 14 amino acids. CDR3 in DNA: TGTGCCAGCAGGGGAGGGGGTTTGAACACTGAAGCTTTCTTT. Its translation: CASRGGGLNTEAFF.

This clonotype was seen a handful of times. The chain couples TRBV27 to TRBJ2-1; TRBD2 matches at 7 bases. V was clipped by 1 base and J by 2 bases; unmatched bases: 11. The germline V gene has CDR1 MNHEY and CDR2 SMNVEV (reference sequence). This CDR3 contains 18 residues. The CDR3 loop is CASSLLGGGLQTYNEQFF. The CDR3 region has the DNA TGTGCCAGCAGTTTATTGGGCGGGGGATTACAGACCTACAATGAGCAGTTCTTC.

Ten or more counts support this clonotype. The chain couples TRBV27 to TRBJ2-1; tentatively, D is TRBD2 (5 bases). Per germline, CDR1 MNHEY and CDR2 SMNVEV (reference sequence). The length of the CDR3 is 16 residues. Deletions cut 7 bases from V and 5 bases from J, with 21 bases between. The CDR3 nucleotides are TGTGCCAGCACCTCGTTTATAAGGGAGAGGGACAATGAGCAGTTCTTC. As protein: CASTSFIRERDNEQFF.

V gene TRBV2 combines with J gene TRBJ2-1; TRBD2 matches at 10 bases. The length of the CDR3 is 15 residues. V lost 7 bases to trimming and J lost 3 bases; unmatched junction nucleotides: 6. Germline values: CDR1 SNHLY, CDR2 FYNNEI. The chain's CDR3 is CASKRGLANYNEQFF. The CDR3 DNA reads as TGTGCCAGCAAAAGGGGACTAGCGAACTACAATGAGCAGTTCTTC.

The sample holds a few counts of this clonotype. The rearrangement uses TRBV4-2 and TRBJ1-4; perhaps TRBD1 as D (5 bases). The CDR3 contains 14 residues. Per the germline V gene, CDR1 is LGHNA and CDR2 is YNFKEQ. V shed 6 bases and J shed 8 bases, with 16 bases lying between them. In DNA form, the CDR3 reads TGTGCCAGCAGTCGACCGGGGGGTGGAGAAAAACTGTTTTTT. This gives the protein CASSRPGGGEKLFF.

This clonotype turned up a few times. J is TRBJ2-7 and V is TRBV18, with a weak D call TRBD1 (5 bases). The germline CDR1 and CDR2 sequences are KGHSH and LQKENI. CDR3 length: 15 residues. V was cut by 2 bases and J by 2 bases, with 13 bases left in between. The CDR3 protein is CASSPEVGATYEQYF. The DNA for the CDR3 is TGTGCCAGCTCACCAGAGGTAGGGGCAACCTACGAGCAGTACTTC.

The rearrangement joins TRBV20-1 to TRBJ1-5; a possible D gene is TRBD1 (5 bases). The CDR3 runs to 17 residues. Per the germline V gene, CDR1 is DFQATT and CDR2 is SNEGSKA (reference sequence). V lost 6 bases and J lost 2, with 23 bases in between. CDR3 amino acids: CSALPGTGPSRNQPQHF. CDR3 nucleotide sequence: TGCAGTGCCCTACCGGGAACAGGACCTTCGCGCAATCAGCCCCAGCATTTT.

In this sample, this clonotype turned up a few times. The genes are TRBV9 and TRBJ2-7, with D maybe TRBD2 (7 bases). The CDR3 loop spans 15 amino acids. The V gene lost 0 bases and the J gene lost 1 base, with 11 bases spanning the gap. The germline V gene encodes CDR1 SGDLS and CDR2 YYNGEE. Written as DNA, the CDR3 is TGTGCCAGCAGCGTAGAGGGGGGGGGATCCTACGAGCAGTACTTC. Its protein is CASSVEGGGSYEQYF.

The genes are TRBV19 and TRBJ2-7; a possible D gene is TRBD2 (6 bases). Germline CDR1 and CDR2: LNHDA and SQIVND (reference sequence). Trimming removed 6 bases at V and 1 base at J, with 16 bases between. This CDR3 contains 15 residues. In DNA, the CDR3 is TGTGCCAGTAGACAACCGGGACTTCGATCCTACGAGCAGTACTTC. Amino acids: CASRQPGLRSYEQYF.

This clonotype occurred a few times. This sequence joins TRBV12-3 or TRBV12-4 and TRBJ1-1; weak D call: TRBD1 (6 bases). CDR3 length equals 14 residues. The V end lost 7 bases, the J end lost 4 bases, and 16 bases lay between the germline ends. The CDR3 spells CASTRNREGTEAFF. The CDR3 region has the DNA TGTGCCAGCACCCGCAACAGGGAGGGCACTGAAGCTTTCTTT.